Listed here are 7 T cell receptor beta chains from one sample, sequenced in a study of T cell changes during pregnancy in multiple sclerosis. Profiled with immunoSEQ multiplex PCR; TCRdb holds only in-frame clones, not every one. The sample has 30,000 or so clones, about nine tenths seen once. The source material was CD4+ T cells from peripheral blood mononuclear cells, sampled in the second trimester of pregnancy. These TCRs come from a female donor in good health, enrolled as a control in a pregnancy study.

CDR3 DNA: TGCGCCAGCAGTGAGTCCCCGGGTCAGCCCCAGCATTTT. It yields the protein CASSESPGQPQHF. The V and J genes are TRBV10-2 and TRBJ1-5; D is undetermined. The CDR3 has 13 residues. In germline, CDR1 is WSHSY, CDR2 SAAADI. Trimming stripped 0 bases from V and 6 bases from J, with 6 bases between.

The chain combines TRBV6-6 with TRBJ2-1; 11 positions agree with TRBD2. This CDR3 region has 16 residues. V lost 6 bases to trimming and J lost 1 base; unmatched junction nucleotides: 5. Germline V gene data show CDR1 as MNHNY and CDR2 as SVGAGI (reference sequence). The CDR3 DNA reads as TGTGCCAGCAGGGCAAGACTAGCGGGATCCTACAATGAGCAGTTCTTC. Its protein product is CASRARLAGSYNEQFF.

The CDR3 nucleotides read TGTGCCAGCAGCCGACTATCGACCACTAACTATGGCTACACCTTC. Translated: CASSRLSTTNYGYTF. This rearrangement joins TRBV5-6 to TRBJ1-2; no reliable D call. This CDR3 has 15 amino acids. V was trimmed by 4 bases and J by 0 bases, leaving 13 bases between them. Germline CDR1 and CDR2: SGHDT and YYEEEE.

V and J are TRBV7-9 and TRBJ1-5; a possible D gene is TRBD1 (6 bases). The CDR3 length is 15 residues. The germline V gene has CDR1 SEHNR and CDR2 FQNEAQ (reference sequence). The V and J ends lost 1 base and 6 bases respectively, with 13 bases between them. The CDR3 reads CASSLVRGLGQPQHF. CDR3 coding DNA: TGTGCCAGCAGCTTAGTCAGGGGCTTGGGTCAGCCCCAGCATTTT.

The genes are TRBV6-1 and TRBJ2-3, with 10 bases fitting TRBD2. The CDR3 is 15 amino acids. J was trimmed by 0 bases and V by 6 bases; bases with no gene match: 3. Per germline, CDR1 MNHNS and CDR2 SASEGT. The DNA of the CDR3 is TGTGCCAGCAGAATTAGCGGGGGGAGCACAGATACGCAGTATTTT. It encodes CASRISGGSTDTQYF.

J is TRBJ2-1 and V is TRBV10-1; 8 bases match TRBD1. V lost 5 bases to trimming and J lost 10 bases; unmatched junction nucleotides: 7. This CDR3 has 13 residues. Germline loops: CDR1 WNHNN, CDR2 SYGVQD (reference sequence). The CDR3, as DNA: TGCGCCAGCAGTCTCCAGGGGGCGCAAGAGCAGTTCTTC. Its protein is CASSLQGAQEQFF.

CDR3 nucleotide sequence: TGTGCCAGCAGCTTATCGGTCAGGGGACAGCCCCAGCATTTT. Translation gives CASSLSVRGQPQHF. The J gene is TRBJ1-5, the V gene TRBV7-8; D might be TRBD1 (6 bases). The CDR3 totals 14 residues. CDR1 SGHVS and CDR2 FQNEAQ come from the germline V gene. Between the trimmed V and J ends, which lost 2 bases and 7 bases, there was a span of 12 bases. The variable domain in full, with the rest retrieved from reference TRBV7-8 and TRBJ1-5, is GAGVSQSPRYKVAKRGQDVALRCDPISGHVSLFWYQQALGQGPEFLTYFQNEAQLDKSGLPSDRFFAERPEGSVSTLKIQRTQQEDSAVYLCASSLSVRGQPQHFGDGTRLSIL.